These 24 T cell receptor beta chains share one sample of origin, sequenced in a study of CXCR3-negative and CXCR3-positive naive CD8 T cells. The study's findings and limits: Comparison of naive cells showed more hydrophobic TRB CDR3s in CXCR3-positive than in CXCR3-negative naive cells.

UMI-labeled TRB cDNA libraries were prepared by 5' RACE. Reprocessing the 5' RACE reads, TCRdb reports a single entry for every CDR3 protein and omits DNA. In all, the sample yields roughly 100,000 distinct CDR3 sequences. What these receptors recognize is not known. Sequenced input: naive CXCR3+ CD8+ T cells from blood. Subset in this sample: CD45RO-CCR7+CD27+CD95- naive CD8+ T cells expressing CXCR3 (TNR3+). Every receptor here comes from a human donor in good health. Some clones in this sample may be carry-over from other donors' samples.

The CDR3 here is CASSVGLWSSYNEQFF. The V call is TRBV9, the J call TRBJ2-1. The germline V gene encodes CDR1 SGDLS and CDR2 YYNGEE. CDR3 size: 16 residues.

V gene TRBV20-1 combines with J gene TRBJ2-7. Germline CDR1 DFQATT, CDR2 SNEGSKA (reference sequence). The CDR3 contains 14 residues. The CDR3 loop is CSANNREISYEQYF.

The rearrangement links TRBV21-1 to TRBJ2-7; TCRdb's D call of TRBD2 is untestable without DNA. TRBV21-1 is assigned pseudogene status. CDR3 length: 15 amino acids. CDR3 amino acids: CASSLRLAGGHEQYF.

The chain recombines TRBV28 with TRBJ2-1; no DNA is available, so the TRBD2 call from TCRdb remains unchecked. This CDR3 has 14 residues. Germline CDR1 and CDR2: MDHEN and SYDVKM. CDR3 amino acids: CASSFLLVYNEQFF. Drawing the rest from reference TRBV28 and TRBJ2-1, the complete variable domain is DVKVTQSSRYLVKRTGEKVFLECVQDMDHENMFWYRQDPGLGLRLIYFSYDVKMKEKGDIPEGYSVSREKKERFSLILESASTNQTSMYLCASSFLLVYNEQFFGPGTRLTVL.

The gene calls are TRBV6-5 and TRBJ2-1; TCRdb picks TRBD2, but there is no DNA to check that call. The germline gives CDR1 MNHEY, CDR2 SVGAGI. The CDR3 spans 14 residues. The CDR3 here is CASSYGTSGDEQFF.

The V and J genes are TRBV3-1 and TRBJ2-3. The germline CDR1 and CDR2 sequences are LGHDT and YNNKEL (reference sequence). This CDR3 comprises 12 residues. The CDR3 spells CASSPRPDTQYF.

This CDR3 reads CARDRLPSYNEQFF. The rearrangement uses TRBV2 and TRBJ2-1; the D call of TRBD1 rests on TCRdb alone, since no DNA is present to check it. Germline values: CDR1 SNHLY, CDR2 FYNNEI. The length of the CDR3 is 14 residues.

The rearrangement joins TRBV7-2 to TRBJ2-7. CDR3 length equals 15 residues. The V gene's germline CDR1 is SGHTA and CDR2 FQGNSA. CDR3 residues: CASSFADRASYEQYF.

The chain carries TRBV11-3 and TRBJ2-5; TCRdb calls TRBD1, which cannot be checked without DNA. The CDR3 sequence is 18 residues long. Per the germline V gene, CDR1 is SGHNT and CDR2 is YENEEA. CDR3 in amino acids: CASSRDTPLRTRVMTQYF.

The chain couples TRBV12-5 to TRBJ2-1; absent DNA, TCRdb's TRBD2 call cannot be checked. The CDR3 covers 16 residues. CDR1 and CDR2 (germline): LGHNT, FRNRAP. The CDR3 loop reads CASGLAAGYAFNEQFF.

The V gene is TRBV29-1, the J gene TRBJ2-7; TCRdb outputs TRBD2, but without DNA this stays unchecked. Germline-derived CDR1 and CDR2 are SQVTM and ANQGSEA. The CDR3 loop spans 13 amino acids. The CDR3 protein is CSVETGTSYEQYF.

V and J are TRBV7-8 and TRBJ2-4; TCRdb's D call, TRBD1, is unchecked because there is no DNA. From germline, CDR1 is SGHVS and CDR2 FQNEAQ. This CDR3 has 15 amino acids. The CDR3 reads CASSLGPVAKNIQYF.

This chain joins TRBV7-2 and TRBJ2-3; absent DNA, TCRdb's TRBD2 call cannot be checked. The CDR3 is 17 amino acids. The germline CDR1 and CDR2 sequences are SGHTA and FQGNSA. This chain's CDR3 is CASSLVVQGPYTDTQYF.

CDR3 amino acids: CASRDLNTEAFF. The chain uses TRBV7-9 and TRBJ1-1. Germline CDR1 is SEHNR and CDR2 is FQNEAQ (reference sequence). CDR3 length: 12 amino acids.

V usage is TRBV7-3 and J usage is TRBJ2-1; the D gene TCRdb calls, TRBD2, cannot be checked with no DNA. Germline assignment: CDR1 SGHTA and CDR2 FQGTGA. There are 14 residues in the CDR3. CDR3 sequence reads: CASSAGLAGVEQFF. Together with reference TRBV7-3 and TRBJ2-1, the CDR3 gives the full variable domain: GAGVSQTPSNKVTEKGKYVELRCDPISGHTALYWYRQSLGQGPEFLIYFQGTGAADDSGLPNDRFFAVRPEGSVSTLKIQRTERGDSAVYLCASSAGLAGVEQFFGPGTRLTVL.

The V and J genes are TRBV12-3 or TRBV12-4 and TRBJ2-7; checking the TCRdb D call of TRBD1 is not possible without DNA. The CDR3 loop spans 14 amino acids. This CDR3 reads CASTEQGAPHEQYF.

The rearrangement uses TRBV29-1 and TRBJ2-2; TCRdb reports TRBD1, a call that lacks DNA to check it against. Per the germline V gene, CDR1 is SQVTM and CDR2 is ANQGSEA. This CDR3 region has 17 residues. CDR3 protein: CSVEGGDRGLNTGELFF.

The J gene is TRBJ2-3, the V gene TRBV7-2; TCRdb reports TRBD2, a call that lacks DNA to check it against. The germline V gene has CDR1 SGHTA and CDR2 FQGNSA. There are 15 residues in the CDR3. The CDR3: CASSVGTSGTDTQYF.

The chain combines TRBV7-8 with TRBJ2-7; TCRdb indicates TRBD1, and absent DNA this call remains unverified. CDR1 is SGHVS and CDR2 is FQNEAQ in the germline V gene. CDR3 length: 16 amino acids. The CDR3 reads CASSTTWDPRSYEQYF.

This sequence joins TRBV4-2 and TRBJ2-7; TCRdb indicates TRBD2, and absent DNA this call remains unverified. Germline lookup yields CDR1 LGHNA and CDR2 YNFKEQ. CDR3 length: 14 amino acids. Here the CDR3 reads CASSQLMGGDEQYF.

The chain's CDR3 is CASSLSSGGNNEQFF. J is TRBJ2-1 and V is TRBV7-6; the D call from TCRdb, TRBD2, cannot be confirmed without DNA. CDR1 and CDR2 (germline): SGHVS, FNYEAQ. This CDR3 region has 15 residues.

The gene calls are TRBV19 and TRBJ2-1; TCRdb's assignment of TRBD2 cannot be checked, as there is no DNA. This CDR3 region has 13 residues. Per germline, CDR1 LNHDA and CDR2 SQIVND (reference sequence). The CDR3 protein is CASSQTLGHEQFF.

V usage is TRBV28 and J usage is TRBJ2-1; absent DNA, TCRdb's TRBD2 call cannot be checked. CDR1 and CDR2 from the germline V gene are MDHEN and SYDVKM. This CDR3 contains 17 residues. This CDR3 reads CASHSTSGGVLYNEQFF.

The V gene is TRBV2, the J gene TRBJ2-3; TCRdb's D call of TRBD2 is untestable without DNA. The length of the CDR3 is 11 residues. Looked up from germline, CDR1 is SNHLY and CDR2 is FYNNEI. The CDR3: CASNELVGQYF.